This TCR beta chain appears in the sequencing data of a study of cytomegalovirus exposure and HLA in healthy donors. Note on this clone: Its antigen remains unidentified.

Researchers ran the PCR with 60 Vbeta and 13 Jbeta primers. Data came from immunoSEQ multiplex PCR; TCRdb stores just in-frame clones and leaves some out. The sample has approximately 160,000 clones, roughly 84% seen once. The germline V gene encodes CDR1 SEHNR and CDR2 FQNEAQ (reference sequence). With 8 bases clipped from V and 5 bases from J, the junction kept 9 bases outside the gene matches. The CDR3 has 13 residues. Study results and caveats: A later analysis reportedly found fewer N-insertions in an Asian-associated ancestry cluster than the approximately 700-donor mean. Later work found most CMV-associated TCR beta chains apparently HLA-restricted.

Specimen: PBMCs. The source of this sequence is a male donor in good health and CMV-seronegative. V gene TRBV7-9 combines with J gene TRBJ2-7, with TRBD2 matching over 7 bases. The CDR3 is CASLAAGNHEQYF. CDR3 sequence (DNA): TGTGCCAGCTTAGCAGCGGGGAACCACGAGCAGTACTTC.